The clone carrying this T cell receptor (beta chain) was seen a handful of times. Its antigen is currently unknown. At one boundary the junction diverges from the germline segment, which might be a read error. The CDR3 extends over 13 amino acids. The germline V gene encodes CDR1 SSHAT and CDR2 FNYEAQ (reference sequence). This sample is part of a study of T-cell memory formation after mild COVID-19. TCRdb called the 5' RACE reads again in MiXCR, with one record for every CDR3 protein. The sample holds 350,000 to 500,000 distinct CDR3 sequences, 18% seen once. Study findings and constraints: CD4+ contracting clones lay mainly in CM and EM, CD8+ ones in EMRA.

Sample: PBMCs or a T cell subset sorted from them (not recorded which). The clonotype originates from a man between 18 and 35 years old who had mild COVID-19 (a few samples of this study predate the infection). Cell type and time point are not known. The rearrangement joins TRBV7-7 to TRBJ2-5; no clear D gene. As DNA, the CDR3 is TGTGCTAGCAGTCTGTCTACCCAAGAGACCCAGTACTTC. It yields the protein CASSLSTQETQYF.